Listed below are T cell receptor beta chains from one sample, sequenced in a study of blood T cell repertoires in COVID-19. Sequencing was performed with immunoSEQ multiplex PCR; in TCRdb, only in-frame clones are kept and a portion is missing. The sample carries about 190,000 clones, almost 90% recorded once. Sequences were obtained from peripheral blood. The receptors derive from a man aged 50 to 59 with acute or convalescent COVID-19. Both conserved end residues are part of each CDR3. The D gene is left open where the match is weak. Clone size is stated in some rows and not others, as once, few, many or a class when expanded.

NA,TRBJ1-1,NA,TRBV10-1,CASSESRGLGTEAFF,TGCGCCAGCAGTGAGTCGAGAGGGCTGGGCACTGAAGCTTTCTTT
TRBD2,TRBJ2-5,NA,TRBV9,CASSVSSGSGETQYF,TGTGCCAGCAGCGTATCTAGCGGATCGGGGGAGACCCAGTACTTC
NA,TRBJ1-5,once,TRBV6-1,CASSEGGRGATDSNQPQHF,TGTGCCAGCAGTGAAGGCGGGCGGGGGGCCACTGATAGCAATCAGCCCCAGCATTTT
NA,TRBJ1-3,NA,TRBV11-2,CASSLGQLISGNTIYF,TGTGCCAGCAGCTTAGGGCAGTTGATCTCTGGAAACACCATATATTTT
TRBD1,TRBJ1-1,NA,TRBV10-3,CAITHQEGQAEAFF,TGTGCCATCACGCATCAGGAGGGACAGGCGGAAGCTTTCTTT
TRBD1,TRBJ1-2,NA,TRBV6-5,CASTPTQGVGYGYTF,TGTGCCAGCACCCCCACCCAGGGGGTAGGCTATGGCTACACCTTC
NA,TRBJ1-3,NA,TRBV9,CASRGSGNTIYF,TGTGCCAGCCGGGGCTCTGGAAACACCATATATTTT
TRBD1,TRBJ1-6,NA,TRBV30,CAWRGQLVSPLHF,TGTGCCTGGAGGGGACAGCTAGTTTCACCCCTCCACTTT
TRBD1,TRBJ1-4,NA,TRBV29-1,CSVYSGTENEKLFF,TGCAGCGTATACTCCGGGACAGAAAATGAAAAACTGTTTTTT
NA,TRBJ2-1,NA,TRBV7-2,CASTLRTTYNEQFF,TGTGCCAGCACCTTGAGGACAACCTACAATGAGCAGTTCTTC
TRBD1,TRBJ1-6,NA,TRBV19,CASRPTGESSPLHF,TGTGCCAGTAGGCCTACAGGGGAATCTTCACCCCTCCACTTT
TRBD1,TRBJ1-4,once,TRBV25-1,CASSEATGTREKLFF,TGTGCCAGCAGTGAAGCGACAGGGACGCGAGAAAAACTGTTTTTT
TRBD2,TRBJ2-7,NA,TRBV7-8,CASSSLGLARTYEQYF,TGTGCCAGCAGCTCACTTGGACTAGCGCGAACCTACGAGCAGTACTTC
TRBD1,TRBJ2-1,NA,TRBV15,CATSRSFDRAGNEQFF,TGTGCCACCAGCAGATCTTTCGACAGGGCAGGCAATGAGCAGTTCTTC
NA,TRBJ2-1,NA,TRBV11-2,CASSLESYNEQFF,TGTGCCAGCAGCTTAGAGTCGTACAATGAGCAGTTCTTC
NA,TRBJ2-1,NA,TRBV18,CASSPLASSGNEQFF,TGTGCCAGCTCACCACTGGCATCGTCTGGCAATGAGCAGTTCTTC
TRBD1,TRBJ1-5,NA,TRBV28,CASGQGGFIQPQHF,TGTGCCAGCGGACAGGGGGGGTTCATTCAGCCCCAGCATTTT
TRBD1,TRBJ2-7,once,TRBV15,CATSSYNQGAVYEQYF,TGTGCCACCAGCAGTTATAATCAGGGGGCTGTCTACGAGCAGTACTTC
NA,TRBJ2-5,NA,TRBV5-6,CASSLRLVETQYF,TGTGCCAGCAGCTTGCGACTAGTGGAGACCCAGTACTTC
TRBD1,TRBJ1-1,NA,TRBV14,CASSPQGFRDTEAFF,TGTGCCAGCAGTCCACAGGGGTTCCGGGACACTGAAGCTTTCTTT
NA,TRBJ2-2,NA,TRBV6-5,CASSYRAGWVTGELFF,TGTGCCAGCAGTTACCGGGCAGGGTGGGTCACCGGGGAGCTGTTTTTT
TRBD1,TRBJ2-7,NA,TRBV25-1,CASSEWAQGTDEQYF,TGTGCCAGCAGTGAATGGGCACAGGGGACGGACGAGCAGTACTTC
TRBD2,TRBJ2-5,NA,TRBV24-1,CATSTSGSYPGETQYF,TGTGCCACTTCGACTAGCGGGAGTTATCCGGGAGAGACCCAGTACTTC
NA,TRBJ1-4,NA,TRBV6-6,CASSRQNGGGVEKLFF,TGTGCCAGCAGCAGACAGAATGGGGGAGGGGTTGAAAAACTGTTTTTT
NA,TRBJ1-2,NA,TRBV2,CASRPRGGDYGYTF,TGTGCCAGCAGGCCTCGGGGGGGCGACTATGGCTACACCTTC
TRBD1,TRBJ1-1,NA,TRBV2,CASSVNRGLNTEAFF,TGTGCCAGCAGCGTTAACAGGGGCCTGAACACTGAAGCTTTCTTT
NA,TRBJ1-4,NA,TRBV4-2,CASSQGRNEKLFF,TGTGCCAGCAGCCAGGGCCGTAATGAAAAACTGTTTTTT
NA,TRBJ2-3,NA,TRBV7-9,CASSLTGNTDTQYF,TGTGCCAGCAGCTTAACAGGGAACACAGATACGCAGTATTTT
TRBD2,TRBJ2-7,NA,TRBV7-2,CASSLEASGRNEQYF,TGTGCCAGCAGCTTAGAAGCTAGCGGGAGGAACGAGCAGTACTTC